A single sample is the source of the 18 T cell receptor beta chains below, sequenced in a study of response to subunit inactivated influenza vaccine. TCRdb ran MiXCR on the RT-PCR reads and lists one entry per CDR3 protein. This sample has more than 400,000 distinct CDR3 sequences, with about 10% found just once. The sequenced sample was PBMCs from blood, obtained 45 days after vaccination. These receptors all stem from a man aged 50 to 60 who received an inactivated influenza vaccine.

In its sample, this clonotype was seen many times. The chain has TRBV12-3 or TRBV12-4 and TRBJ2-2, with D hard to call. Trimming left V 3 bases short and J 7 bases short, with 9 bases between. The CDR3 length is 13 residues. Here the CDR3 DNA reads TGTGCCAGCAGTTTTTCCAGATACGGGGAGCTGTTTTTT. It yields the protein CASSFSRYGELFF.

This clonotype was counted ten times or more. This chain uses TRBV12-3 or TRBV12-4 with TRBJ2-7, with 8 positions matching TRBD2. V gave up 8 bases and J gave up 2 bases; unmatched junction bases: 11. This CDR3 comprises 15 residues. Written as DNA, the CDR3 is TGTGCCAGCTCTCCCCAGCGGGGGTTACCCTACGAGCAGTACTTC. This translates into CASSPQRGLPYEQYF.

In this sample, this clonotype turned up a few times. The rearrangement uses TRBV13 and TRBJ2-7, with 8 bases matching TRBD1. Germline loops: CDR1 PRHDT, CDR2 FYEKMQ (reference sequence). Trimming cost V 0 bases and J 5 bases; bases outside gene matches: 6. The CDR3 runs 15 residues. CDR3 in DNA: TGTGCCAGCAGCTTAGGCAGGGGGCCCCGTGACGAGCAGTACTTC. Translated, it gives CASSLGRGPRDEQYF.

Ten or more counts support this clonotype. This chain links TRBV20-1 with TRBJ2-1; 12 bases map to TRBD2. The germline gives CDR1 DFQATT, CDR2 SNEGSKA (reference sequence). V was pared by 2 bases and J by 6 bases, with 8 bases of the junction left unmatched. The CDR3 has 16 amino acids. The chain's CDR3 is CSARKASGRAGNEQFF. CDR3 in DNA: TGCAGTGCTAGAAAAGCTAGCGGGAGGGCCGGCAATGAGCAGTTCTTC.

This clonotype was found a few times. The genes are TRBV29-1 and TRBJ1-1; D is possibly TRBD1 (5 bases). Germline loops: CDR1 SQVTM, CDR2 ANQGSEA. The CDR3 loop spans 15 amino acids. V was pared by 6 bases and J by 1 base, with 18 bases between. This CDR3 reads CSVTSYRSRNTEAFF. The CDR3 coding sequence is TGCAGCGTCACTAGTTACAGGAGTCGGAACACTGAAGCTTTCTTT.

This clonotype was counted only a few times. The rearrangement links TRBV15 to TRBJ2-5; possibly TRBD2 for D (7 bases). The CDR3 is made up of 16 amino acids. Per the germline V gene, CDR1 is LNHNV and CDR2 is YYDKDF (reference sequence). V shed 3 bases and J shed 4 bases, with 18 bases lying between them. The DNA for the CDR3 is TGTGCCACCAGCAGCGGACGGGGGGCGAGGCGAGAGACCCAGTACTTC. Translation gives CATSSGRGARRETQYF.

The V gene is TRBV4-2, the J gene TRBJ2-7, with TRBD2 identical over 10 bases. CDR1 is LGHNA, CDR2 YNFKEQ, per germline. V was pared by 1 base and J by 5 bases, with 5 bases of the junction left unmatched. This CDR3 is 15 amino acids long. The CDR3 is CASSQGRGLADEQYF. DNA of the CDR3: TGTGCCAGCAGCCAAGGGAGAGGACTAGCGGACGAGCAGTACTTC.

There are many counts of this clonotype. The chain links TRBV7-9 to TRBJ1-2; TRBD1 is a possible D gene (6 bases). Germline V CDR1 and CDR2: SEHNR, FQNEAQ (reference sequence). The CDR3 totals 15 residues. V shed 5 bases and J shed 3 bases, with 16 bases lying between them. The CDR3 protein is CASSGGGRADYGYTF. As DNA, the CDR3 is TGTGCCAGCAGCGGGGGGGGCAGGGCAGACTATGGCTACACCTTC.

This clonotype was detected only a few times. This chain connects TRBV6-4 to TRBJ2-1, with no clear D. This CDR3 contains 14 residues. The V gene's germline CDR1 is MRHNA and CDR2 SNTAGT. The V and J ends lost 4 bases and 1 base respectively, with 8 bases between them. In nucleotides, the CDR3 is TGTGCCAGCAGTGCCGAAGGGTCCTACAATGAGCAGTTCTTC. Encoded protein: CASSAEGSYNEQFF.

The chain couples TRBV12-3 or TRBV12-4 to TRBJ2-7, with 7 bases fitting TRBD1. This CDR3 comprises 17 residues. The J segment lost 0 bases and the V segment lost 2 bases, leaving 10 bases of the junction unmatched. The CDR3 bases are TGTGCCAGCAGTTTAACTTTGGGGGACAGACTCTCCTACGAGCAGTACTTC. This encodes CASSLTLGDRLSYEQYF.

This clonotype has only a few counts. The chain has TRBV3-1 and TRBJ2-7; TRBD2 matches 7 bases. The J segment lost 12 bases and the V segment lost 0 bases, leaving 11 bases of the junction unmatched. Germline V gene data show CDR1 as LGHDT and CDR2 as YNNKEL (reference sequence). This CDR3 is built from 14 residues. The CDR3: CASSQDTTSRRVYF. CDR3 DNA: TGTGCCAGCAGCCAAGATACGACTAGCAGGAGGGTGTACTTC.

The genes are TRBV7-2 and TRBJ2-3; TRBD2 is a possible D gene (6 bases). Germline CDR1 reads SGHTA; CDR2 reads FQGNSA. The CDR3 covers 14 residues. The germline V and J ends were trimmed by 2 bases and 6 bases, with 12 bases remaining between them. The CDR3 loop is CASSLISGVDTQYF. The CDR3 nucleotides are TGTGCCAGCAGCTTAATTAGCGGTGTCGATACGCAGTATTTT.

Ten or more counts support this clonotype. A junction boundary mismatches the germline segment, possibly from a read error. This chain uses TRBV5-1 with TRBJ2-7, with 10 bases matching TRBD1. Germline CDR1 reads SGHRS; CDR2 reads YFSETQ. This CDR3 is built from 13 residues. This CDR3 reads CASSLGTGAEQYF. The DNA of the CDR3 is TGTGCCAGCAGCCTAGGGACAGGGGCCGAGCAGTACTTC.

This clonotype was counted a few times. This chain's CDR3 is CASRTGGESGRPEQYF. The CDR3, as DNA: TGTGCCAGCCGAACAGGGGGCGAGAGCGGGAGGCCAGAGCAGTACTTC. The gene calls are TRBV27 and TRBJ2-7; either TRBD1 or TRBD2 may fit D (9 bases each). V shed 8 bases and J shed 7 bases, with 27 bases lying between them. CDR1 is MNHEY, CDR2 SMNVEV, per germline (reference sequence). The CDR3 is made up of 16 amino acids.

This clonotype was detected many times. The rearrangement links TRBV20-1 to TRBJ2-3; D ambiguous. Germline loops: CDR1 DFQATT, CDR2 SNEGSKA (reference sequence). V was cut by 2 bases and J by 3 bases, with 18 bases left in between. This CDR3 comprises 16 residues. CDR3 sequence reads: CSARRLGMSGTDTQYF. CDR3 DNA: TGCAGTGCTAGACGACTGGGAATGAGTGGTACAGATACGCAGTATTTT.

This clonotype was detected only a few times. The V call is TRBV3-1, the J call TRBJ1-1; no reliable D call. The V end was cut by 2 bases, the J end by 4 bases, with 14 bases between. The CDR3 runs 15 residues. CDR1 and CDR2 from the germline V gene are LGHDT and YNNKEL (reference sequence). The CDR3 loop reads CASSQNSLSGTEAFF. CDR3 DNA sequence: TGTGCCAGCAGCCAAAATTCCCTCTCCGGCACTGAAGCTTTCTTT.

This clonotype was detected ten times or more. The rearrangement joins TRBV29-1 to TRBJ2-1; perhaps D is TRBD1 or TRBD2 (5 bases each). The germline V and J ends were trimmed by 6 bases and 1 base, with 10 bases remaining between them. Germline CDR1 is SQVTM and CDR2 is ANQGSEA. The CDR3 runs to 13 residues. The CDR3 here is CSVAGTSYNEQFF. The CDR3 DNA is TGCAGCGTAGCCGGGACGTCCTACAATGAGCAGTTCTTC.

This clonotype was found many times. The chain joins TRBV9 to TRBJ2-7; TRBD1 agrees at 9 bases. V gave up 4 bases and J gave up 6 bases; unmatched junction bases: 8. Germline V CDR1 and CDR2: SGDLS, YYNGEE. CDR3 length: 14 amino acids. CDR3 nucleotide sequence: TGTGCCAGCAGCCCAGGACAGGGGTCAGGCGAGCAGTACTTC. Translated, it gives CASSPGQGSGEQYF.